The clone carrying this T cell receptor (beta chain) has more than one count but fewer than ten. Its antigen remains unknown. Per the germline V gene, CDR1 is SGDLS and CDR2 is YYNGEE. The CDR3 is 15 amino acids. The V gene end was trimmed by 4 bases and the J gene end by 7 bases; junction bases not matched to a gene: 8. TCRdb independently ran MiXCR on the RT-PCR reads; one entry per CDR3 protein. The sample holds under 800,000 distinct CDR3 sequences, about 15% seen once. This record belongs to a study of response to subunit inactivated influenza vaccine. Study-wide findings and caveats: Authors suggested each seasonal flu vaccination may recruit only limited numbers of new T cells.

The chain couples TRBV9 to TRBJ2-2; TRBD1 aligns across 9 bases. The TCR sequence derives from a man aged 45-60 years who received an inactivated influenza vaccine. Sequences were derived from PBMCs from blood, sampled around 14 days before vaccination. CDR3 DNA sequence: TGTGCCAGCAGCACCGGGACAGGGTTTGGCGGGGAGCTGTTTTTT. Encoded protein: CASSTGTGFGGELFF. The entire variable domain, with the rest obtained from reference TRBV9 and TRBJ2-2, is as follows: DSGVTQTPKHLITATGQRVTLRCSPRSGDLSVYWYQQSLDQGLQFLIQYYNGEERAKGNILERFSAQQFPDLHSELNLSSLELGDSALYFCASSTGTGFGGELFFGEGSRLTVL.